This T cell receptor beta chain was observed in a study of cytomegalovirus exposure and HLA in healthy donors. The CDR3 is 16 amino acids. Trimming at V came to 0 bases and at J to 7 bases, leaving 8 bases not matched to a gene. CDR1 is SGHRS, CDR2 YFSETQ, per germline. PCR employed 60 Vbeta and 13 Jbeta primers. Libraries were prepared by immunoSEQ multiplex PCR; TCRdb keeps only in-frame clonotypes and omits some of them. The sample holds 150,000 to 200,000 clones; around 78% are singletons and the top ten take about 2.1%. A word on this clone: Its antigen remains unidentified.

Study-level results: Across donors, most TCRs were seen rarely, yet some public ones were widespread. Later analysis associated a missense DCLRE1C variant with TCR beta V- and J-gene trimming. Later analysis identified several of the most significant clusters that appeared linked to common viral pathogens.

The material sequenced was PBMCs. This clonotype originated in a man younger than 40 in good health and CMV-seronegative. The J gene is TRBJ2-1, the V gene TRBV5-1; 9 bases are shared with TRBD1. The CDR3 is CASSLDRQGGGNEQFF. CDR3 bases: TGCGCCAGCAGCTTGGACAGACAGGGGGGCGGAAATGAGCAGTTCTTC.